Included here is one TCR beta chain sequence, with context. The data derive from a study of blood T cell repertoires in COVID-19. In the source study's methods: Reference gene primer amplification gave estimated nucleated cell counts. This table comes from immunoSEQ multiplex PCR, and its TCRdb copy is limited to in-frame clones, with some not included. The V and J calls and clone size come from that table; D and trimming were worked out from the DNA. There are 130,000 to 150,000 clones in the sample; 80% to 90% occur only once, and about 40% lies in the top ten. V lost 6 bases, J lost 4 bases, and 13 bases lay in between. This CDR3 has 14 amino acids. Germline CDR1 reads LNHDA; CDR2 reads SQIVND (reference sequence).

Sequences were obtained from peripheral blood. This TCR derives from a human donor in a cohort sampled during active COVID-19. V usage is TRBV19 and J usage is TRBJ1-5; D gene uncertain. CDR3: CASRGDRSNQPQHF. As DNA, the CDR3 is TGTGCCAGTAGGGGCGACCGTTCTAATCAGCCCCAGCATTTT. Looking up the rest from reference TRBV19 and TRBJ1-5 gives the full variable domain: DGGITQSPKYLFRKEGQNVTLSCEQNLNHDAMYWYRQDPGQGLRLIYYSQIVNDFQKGDIAEGYSVSREKKESFPLTVTSAQKNPTAFYLCASRGDRSNQPQHFGDGTRLSIL.